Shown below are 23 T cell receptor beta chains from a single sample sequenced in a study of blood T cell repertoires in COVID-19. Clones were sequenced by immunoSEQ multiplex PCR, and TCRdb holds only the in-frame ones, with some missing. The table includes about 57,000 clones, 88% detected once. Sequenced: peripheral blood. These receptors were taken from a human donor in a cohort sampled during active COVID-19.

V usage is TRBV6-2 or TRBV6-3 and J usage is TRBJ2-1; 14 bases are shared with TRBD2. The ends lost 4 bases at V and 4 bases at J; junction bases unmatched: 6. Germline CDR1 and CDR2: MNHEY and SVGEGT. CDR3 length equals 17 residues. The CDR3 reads CASSSTSGGARYNEQFF. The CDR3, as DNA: TGTGCCAGCAGTTCGACTAGCGGGGGGGCCAGATACAATGAGCAGTTCTTC.

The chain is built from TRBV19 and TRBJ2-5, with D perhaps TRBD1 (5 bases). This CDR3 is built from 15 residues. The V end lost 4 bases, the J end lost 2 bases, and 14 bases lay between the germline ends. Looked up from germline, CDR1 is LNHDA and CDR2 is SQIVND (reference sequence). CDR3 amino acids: CASSTNWGPQETQYF. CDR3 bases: TGTGCCAGTAGTACAAACTGGGGCCCACAAGAGACCCAGTACTTC.

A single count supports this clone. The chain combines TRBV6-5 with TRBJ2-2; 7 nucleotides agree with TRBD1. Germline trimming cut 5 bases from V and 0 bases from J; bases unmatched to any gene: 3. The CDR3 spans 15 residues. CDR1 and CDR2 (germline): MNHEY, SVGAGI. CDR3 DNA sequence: TGTGCCAGCAGTCAGGGACAGTCGAACACCGGGGAGCTGTTTTTT. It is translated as CASSQGQSNTGELFF.

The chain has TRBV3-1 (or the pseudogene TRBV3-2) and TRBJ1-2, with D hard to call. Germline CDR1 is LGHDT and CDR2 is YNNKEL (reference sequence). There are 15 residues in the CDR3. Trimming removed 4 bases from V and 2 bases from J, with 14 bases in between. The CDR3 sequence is CASSPPTNLNYGYTF. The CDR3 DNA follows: TGTGCCAGCAGCCCACCGACAAACCTCAACTATGGCTACACCTTC.

CDR3 sequence (DNA): TGCAGTGCGCCCCGCGCCTATGGCTACACCTTC. Its translation: CSAPRAYGYTF. This chain uses TRBV20-1 with TRBJ1-2; D uncertain. CDR1 and CDR2 (germline): DFQATT, SNEGSKA (reference sequence). V lost 6 bases to trimming and J lost 4 bases, with 9 bases between them. The CDR3 spans 11 residues.

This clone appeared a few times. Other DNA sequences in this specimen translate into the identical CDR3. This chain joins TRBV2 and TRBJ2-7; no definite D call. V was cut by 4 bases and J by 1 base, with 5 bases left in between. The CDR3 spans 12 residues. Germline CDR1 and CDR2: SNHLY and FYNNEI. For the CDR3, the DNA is TGTGCCAGCAGTGTCAGTTCCTACGAGCAGTACTTC. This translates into CASSVSSYEQYF.

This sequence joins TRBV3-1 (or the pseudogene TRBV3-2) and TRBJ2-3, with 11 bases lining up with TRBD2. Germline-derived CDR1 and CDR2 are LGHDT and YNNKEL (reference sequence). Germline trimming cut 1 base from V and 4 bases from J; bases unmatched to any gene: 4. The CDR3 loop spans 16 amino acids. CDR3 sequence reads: CASSQGGSGGADTQYF. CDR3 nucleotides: TGTGCCAGCAGCCAAGGAGGTAGCGGGGGGGCAGATACGCAGTATTTT.

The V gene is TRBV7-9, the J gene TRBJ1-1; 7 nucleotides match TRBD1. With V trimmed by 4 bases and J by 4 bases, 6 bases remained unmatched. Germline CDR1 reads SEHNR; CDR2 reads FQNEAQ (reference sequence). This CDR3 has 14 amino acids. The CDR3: CASSSRQGGTEAFF. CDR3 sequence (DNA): TGTGCCAGCAGCTCTAGACAGGGTGGCACTGAAGCTTTCTTT.

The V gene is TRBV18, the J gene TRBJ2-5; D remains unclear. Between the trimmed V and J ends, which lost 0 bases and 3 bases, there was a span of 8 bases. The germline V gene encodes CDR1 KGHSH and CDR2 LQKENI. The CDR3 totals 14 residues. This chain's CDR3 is CASSPPFPEETQYF. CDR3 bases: TGTGCCAGCTCACCACCATTTCCCGAAGAGACCCAGTACTTC.

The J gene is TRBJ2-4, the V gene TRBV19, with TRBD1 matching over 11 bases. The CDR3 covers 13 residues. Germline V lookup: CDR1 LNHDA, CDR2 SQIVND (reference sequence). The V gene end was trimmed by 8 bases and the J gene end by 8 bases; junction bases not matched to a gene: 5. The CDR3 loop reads CASEDRGLYIQYF. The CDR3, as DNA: TGTGCCAGTGAGGACAGGGGGCTGTACATTCAGTACTTC. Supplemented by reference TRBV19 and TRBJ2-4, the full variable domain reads DGGITQSPKYLFRKEGQNVTLSCEQNLNHDAMYWYRQDPGQGLRLIYYSQIVNDFQKGDIAEGYSVSREKKESFPLTVTSAQKNPTAFYLCASEDRGLYIQYFGAGTRLSVL.

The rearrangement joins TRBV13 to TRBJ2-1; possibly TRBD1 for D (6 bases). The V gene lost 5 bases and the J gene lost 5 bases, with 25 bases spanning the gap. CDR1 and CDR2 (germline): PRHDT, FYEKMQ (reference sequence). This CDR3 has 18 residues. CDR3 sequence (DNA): TGTGCCAGCAGCACCCGATACAGGGCAGGTGGGGTAAACAATGAGCAGTTCTTC. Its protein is CASSTRYRAGGVNNEQFF.

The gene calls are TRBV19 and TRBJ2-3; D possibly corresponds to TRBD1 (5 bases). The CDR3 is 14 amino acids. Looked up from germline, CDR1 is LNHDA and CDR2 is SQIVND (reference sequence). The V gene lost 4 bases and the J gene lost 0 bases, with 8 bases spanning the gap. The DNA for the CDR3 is TGTGCCAGTAGTAGACAGACTAGCACAGATACGCAGTATTTT. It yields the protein CASSRQTSTDTQYF.

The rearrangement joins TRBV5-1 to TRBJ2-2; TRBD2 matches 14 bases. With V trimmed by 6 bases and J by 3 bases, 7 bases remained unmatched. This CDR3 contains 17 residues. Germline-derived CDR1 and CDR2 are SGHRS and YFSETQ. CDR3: CASKTSGGAGYTGELFF. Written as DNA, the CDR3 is TGCGCCAGCAAGACTAGCGGGGGGGCCGGTTACACCGGGGAGCTGTTTTTT.

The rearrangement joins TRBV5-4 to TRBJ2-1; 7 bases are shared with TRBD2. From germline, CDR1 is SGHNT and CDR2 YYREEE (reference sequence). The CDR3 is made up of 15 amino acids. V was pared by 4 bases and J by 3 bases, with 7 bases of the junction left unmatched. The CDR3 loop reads CASSPGGGGYNEQFF. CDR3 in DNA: TGTGCCAGCAGCCCCGGCGGGGGTGGCTACAATGAGCAGTTCTTC.

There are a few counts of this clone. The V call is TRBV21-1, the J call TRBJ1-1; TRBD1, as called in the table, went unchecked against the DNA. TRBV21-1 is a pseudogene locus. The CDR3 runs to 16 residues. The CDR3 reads CASSTRTGAYDTEAFF. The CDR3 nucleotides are TGTGCCAGCAGCACGCGAACAGGGGCATACGACACTGAAGCTTTCTTT.

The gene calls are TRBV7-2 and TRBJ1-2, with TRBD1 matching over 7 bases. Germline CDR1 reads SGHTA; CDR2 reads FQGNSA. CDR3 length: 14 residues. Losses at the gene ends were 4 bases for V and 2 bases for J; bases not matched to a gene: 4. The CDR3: CASSSSGQNYGYTF. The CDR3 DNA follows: TGTGCCAGCAGCTCATCGGGACAGAACTATGGCTACACCTTC.

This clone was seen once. CDR3 sequence (DNA): TGCGCCAGCAGCCACGTTGGACAGGGGGCAGGGGGCTACACCTTC. Translating it yields CASSHVGQGAGGYTF. V usage is TRBV4-3 and J usage is TRBJ1-2; 11 bases are a match to TRBD1. V dropped 3 bases and J dropped 8; count of bases not matched to a gene: 8. The germline V gene has CDR1 LGHNA and CDR2 YSLEER. The CDR3 totals 15 residues.

CDR3 bases: TGTGCCAGCAGTTTTGACAGGGGGCAAACGCAGTATTTT. Amino acid sequence: CASSFDRGQTQYF. V is TRBV12-3 or TRBV12-4 and J is TRBJ2-3; 10 nucleotides agree with TRBD1. The CDR3 has 13 residues. V lost 3 bases, J lost 9 bases, and 3 bases stayed unmatched.

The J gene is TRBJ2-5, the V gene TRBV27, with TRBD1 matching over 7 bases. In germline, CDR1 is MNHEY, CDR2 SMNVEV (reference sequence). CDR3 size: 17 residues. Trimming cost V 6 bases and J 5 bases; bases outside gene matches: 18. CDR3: CASSRIRQGLSYETQYF. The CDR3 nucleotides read TGTGCCAGCAGCCGGATCAGACAGGGCCTTAGTTATGAGACCCAGTACTTC.

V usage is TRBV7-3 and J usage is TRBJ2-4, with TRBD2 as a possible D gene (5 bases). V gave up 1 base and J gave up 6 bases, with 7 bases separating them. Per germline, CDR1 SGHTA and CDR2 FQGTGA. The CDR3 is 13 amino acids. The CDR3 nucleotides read TGTGCCAGCAGCTTAAGTGAGGGAAACATTCAGTACTTC. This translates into CASSLSEGNIQYF.

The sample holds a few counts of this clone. The DNA of the CDR3 is TGTGCCAGCTCACCATTTCCGCTAAGCCCTAATTCACCCCTCCACTTT. It is translated as CASSPFPLSPNSPLHF. The chain is built from TRBV18 and TRBJ1-6, with D uncertain. Trimming removed 2 bases from V and 6 bases from J, with 14 bases in between. CDR3 length: 16 amino acids. The V gene's germline CDR1 is KGHSH and CDR2 LQKENI. The variable domain in full, with the rest retrieved from reference TRBV18 and TRBJ1-6, is NAGVMQNPRHLVRRRGQEARLRCSPMKGHSHVYWYRQLPEEGLKFMVYLQKENIIDESGMPKERFSAEFPKEGPSILRIQQVVRGDSAAYFCASSPFPLSPNSPLHFGNGTRLTVT.

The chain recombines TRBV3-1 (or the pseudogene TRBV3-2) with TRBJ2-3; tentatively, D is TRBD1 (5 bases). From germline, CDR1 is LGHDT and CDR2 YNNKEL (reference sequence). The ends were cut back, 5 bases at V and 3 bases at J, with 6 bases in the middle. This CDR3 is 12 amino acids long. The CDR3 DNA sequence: TGTGCCAGCAGCTCAGGGACAGATACGCAGTATTTT. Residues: CASSSGTDTQYF.

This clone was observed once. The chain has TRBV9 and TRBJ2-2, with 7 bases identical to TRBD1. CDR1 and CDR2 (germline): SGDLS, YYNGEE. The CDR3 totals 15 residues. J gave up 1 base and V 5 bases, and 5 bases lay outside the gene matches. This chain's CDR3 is CASSAGTVNTGELFF. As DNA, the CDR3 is TGTGCCAGCAGTGCCGGGACAGTGAACACCGGGGAGCTGTTTTTT.